A selection of T cell receptor beta chains follows, all from one sample in a study of T cells in Graves' hyperthyroidism and ophthalmopathy. TCRdb re-called the multiplex PCR reads through MiXCR, storing one row per CDR3 protein. The top ten clones hold 17% of a sample with some 500,000 distinct CDR3 sequences, 13% to 15% of them seen once. The sequencing sample was made of blood. The source of these receptors is a woman between 18 and 29 years old with Graves' hyperthyroidism. CDR3s include the opening cysteine and the closing phenylalanine or tryptophan. D genes are given only for firm matches. A clone size is listed for some rows: how often the clone was seen (once, few, many), or a class if it is expanded.

CDR3: CASMVPGAEAFF
DNA: TGTGCCAGCATGGTCCCTGGGGCTGAAGCTTTCTTT
V: TRBV25-1
J: TRBJ1-1
D: NA
size: many

CDR3: CASSKAGGTAGANVLTF
DNA: TGTGCCAGCAGCAAAGCAGGGGGAACGGCTGGGGCCAACGTCCTGACTTTC
V: TRBV7-3
J: TRBJ2-6
D: TRBD1
size: few

CDR3: CASRATGGLNEKLFF
DNA: TGTGCCAGCAGAGCCACAGGGGGATTGAATGAAAAACTGTTTTTT
V: TRBV6-2/TRBV6-3
J: TRBJ1-4
D: TRBD1
size: few

CDR3: CASSYFRASPGSGANVLTF
DNA: TGTGCCAGCAGCTACTTCCGGGCAAGTCCCGGCTCTGGGGCCAACGTCCTGACTTTC
V: TRBV5-1
J: TRBJ2-6
D: NA
size: NA

CDR3: CASAIAYEQYF
DNA: TGTGCGTCGGCTATCGCCTACGAGCAGTACTTC
V: TRBV6-1
J: TRBJ2-7
D: NA
size: many

CDR3: CSARVPGGYQPQHF
DNA: TGCAGTGCTAGAGTTCCTGGTGGGTATCAGCCCCAGCATTTT
V: TRBV20-1
J: TRBJ1-5
D: NA
size: NA

CDR3: CASSSGTANTGELFF
DNA: TGCGCCAGCAGCTCCGGGACAGCGAACACCGGGGAGCTGTTTTTT
V: TRBV5-1
J: TRBJ2-2
D: TRBD1
size: many

CDR3: CASSGGDPSYNEQFF
DNA: TGTGCCAGCTCCGGGGGGGATCCCTCCTACAATGAGCAGTTCTTC
V: TRBV3-1
J: TRBJ2-1
D: TRBD2
size: NA

CDR3: CASSPTTSGMSIEQFF
DNA: TGTGCCAGCAGCCCTACAACTAGCGGGATGTCGATTGAGCAGTTCTTC
V: TRBV11-2
J: TRBJ2-1
D: TRBD2
size: NA

CDR3: CSFRQGAGELFF
DNA: TGCAGCTTTCGACAGGGGGCCGGGGAGCTGTTTTTT
V: TRBV29-1
J: TRBJ2-2
D: TRBD1
size: NA

CDR3: CASSWGAGGYAKNIQYF
DNA: TGTGCCAGCAGCTGGGGGGCCGGGGGATATGCCAAAAACATTCAGTACTTC
V: TRBV11-3
J: TRBJ2-4
D: NA
size: NA

CDR3: CASRDRRGRWTEAFF
DNA: TGTGCCAGCAGGGACCGCAGGGGGCGATGGACTGAAGCTTTCTTT
V: TRBV12-3/TRBV12-4
J: TRBJ1-1
D: TRBD1
size: many

CDR3: CASSFQRVTEAFF
DNA: TGTGCCAGCAGTTTTCAACGGGTTACTGAAGCTTTCTTT
V: TRBV28
J: TRBJ1-1
D: NA
size: many

CDR3: CASSTPQVPLNEQFF
DNA: TGTGCCAGCAGTACCCCCCAGGTCCCCCTCAATGAGCAGTTCTTC
V: TRBV27
J: TRBJ2-1
D: NA
size: NA

CDR3: CAILAGGRNEQFF
DNA: TGTGCCATTTTAGCGGGAGGAAGGAATGAGCAGTTCTTC
V: TRBV10-3
J: TRBJ2-1
D: TRBD2
size: many

CDR3: CASSVGPRDTQYF
DNA: TGTGCCAGCAGTGTAGGACCCAGGGATACGCAGTATTTT
V: TRBV25-1
J: TRBJ2-3
D: NA
size: many

CDR3: CASSGAIAGGKPDTQYF
DNA: TGTGCCAGCAGTGGGGCCATAGCGGGAGGGAAGCCAGATACGCAGTATTTT
V: TRBV6-1
J: TRBJ2-3
D: TRBD2
size: NA

CDR3: CASSQGNGPNTEAFF
DNA: TGCGCCAGCAGCCAAGGGAATGGACCGAACACTGAAGCTTTCTTT
V: TRBV4-1
J: TRBJ1-1
D: NA
size: many

CDR3: CAWQTGTGTLDQPQHF
DNA: TGTGCCTGGCAGACCGGGACAGGGACTTTGGATCAGCCCCAGCATTTT
V: TRBV30
J: TRBJ1-5
D: TRBD1
size: many

CDR3: CASSLRLRERETQYF
DNA: TGTGCCAGCAGTCTGAGGTTGCGGGAACGGGAGACCCAGTACTTC
V: TRBV6-1
J: TRBJ2-5
D: NA
size: NA

CDR3: CASSQEEEEAFF
DNA: TGCGCCAGCAGCCAGGAGGAGGAGGAAGCTTTCTTT
V: TRBV4-1
J: TRBJ1-1
D: NA
size: NA

CDR3: CASSRTSSYNEQFF
DNA: TGTGCCAGTAGTAGGACTAGCAGCTACAATGAGCAGTTCTTC
V: TRBV19
J: TRBJ2-1
D: TRBD2
size: many

CDR3: CASSLTRRRNTEAFF
DNA: TGTGCCAGCAGCTTGACGAGGCGTAGGAACACTGAAGCTTTCTTT
V: TRBV11-1
J: TRBJ1-1
D: NA
size: many